There are many counts of the clone carrying this T cell receptor (beta chain). Antigen: not known. This record belongs to a study of identical twins. Findings of the study overall: The degree of excess twin sharing was weaker in beta out-of-frame sequences.

V shed 2 bases and J 4 bases; nucleotides not matched to a gene: 1. Germline assignment: CDR1 SGHDT and CDR2 YYEEEE. The CDR3 sequence is 13 residues long. Template switching (which added a universal primer site) was used, and cDNA carried unique molecular identifiers. Via MiXCR, TCRdb re-called the 5' RACE reads, giving one row per CDR3 protein. Of a few hundred thousand distinct CDR3 sequences listed, nearly 10% are singletons. Healthy Caucasians were all of the donors. These data were likewise used in another study, on yellow fever vaccine responses in identical twins. Per that study: Convergence reportedly seemed to mark part of the twins' vaccine T cell response, with personalization marking the rest.

The source material was PBMCs. The chain links TRBV5-6 to TRBJ2-5; 8 positions match TRBD1. The clonotype was recovered from a young woman in good health. This CDR3 is CASSFGQGETQYF. The CDR3 DNA sequence: TGTGCCAGCAGCTTCGGACAGGGAGAGACCCAGTACTTC.